The sequence of this T cell receptor (beta chain) was determined in a study of CD8+CD57+ T cells in acquired aplastic anemia. Study-level information: Sorted CD4+ and CD8+ cell DNA averaged approximately 3 ug. Study-wide results and caveats: Simpson's diversity of CD8+ cells was not significantly different in patients compared with controls. Patients and controls shared twenty-nine CD8+ CDR3 sequences, which appeared highly expressed in patients and within their immunodominant clones.

The V end was cut by 7 bases, the J end by 1 base, with 10 bases between. Germline values: CDR1 SQVTM, CDR2 ANQGSEA. CDR3 length: 12 amino acids. Using genomic DNA as the template, TCR beta VDJ and CDR3 profiling was carried out. TCRdb analysed the reads with MiXCR anew, one entry per CDR3 protein. The table shows tens of thousands of distinct CDR3 sequences, with roughly 50% occurring only once. A few counts support this clonotype. Its antigen is not known. This TCR derives from a human donor in good health, serving as a control. The chain is built from TRBV29-1 and TRBJ2-5; possible D gene TRBD1, 6 bases. What was sequenced was sorted CD4+, CD8+, or CD8+CD57+ T cells (not recorded which) from PBMCs. The CDR3, as DNA: TGCAGCGCAAGGACAGTCCAAGAGACCCAGTACTTC. It codes for CSARTVQETQYF.